This TCR beta chain is from a study of shared clonotypes between healthy human individuals. The assay was run at deep level. Every immunoSEQ plate was one replicate of a subset's evenly spread DNA. TCRdb's copy holds only in-frame clones and misses some; the assay was immunoSEQ multiplex PCR. The data contain approximately 2.4 million clones, 90% to 96% of them singletons. V was trimmed by 0 bases and J by 0 bases, leaving 6 bases between them. Per germline, CDR1 ENHRY and CDR2 SYGVKD. CDR3 length: 15 amino acids. About this clone itself: The same CDR3 also results from other DNA sequences found in this sample.

There were no recent acute infections or vaccinations among the donors, who were healthy HIV-negative adults. Input material: naive CD4+ T cells sorted from blood. As to subset: CD45RA+ positively selected. This clonotype originated in a man aged 18 to 29 in good health. The chain uses TRBV10-3 and TRBJ1-3; no clear D. CDR3 protein: CAISESSVSGNTIYF. CDR3 DNA sequence: TGTGCCATCAGTGAGTCGTCTGTCTCTGGAAACACCATATATTTT.